The 20 T cell receptor beta chains below were found in one sample sequenced in a study of regulatory T cells in long-lasting Graves disease. Regarding time point: persistent/refractory GD, antithyroid drugs over 5 years with positive TRAb. The TCR library was made from RNA extracted from PBMCs. Arm-PCR of CDR3 regions with iRepertoire HTBI primers generated TCR beta libraries. TCRdb itself ran the multiplex PCR reads through MiXCR, one entry per CDR3 protein. The sample records around 450,000 distinct CDR3 sequences, roughly 21% being singletons. Material: peripheral blood mononuclear cells (PBMCs), obtained when the disease was refractory, from a patient treated with antithyroid drugs. These receptors were obtained from a female donor with Graves disease.

CDR3: CASSLGGGQSSLSSQHF. The CDR3 nucleotides read TGTGCCAGCAGCTTGGGGGGTGGACAGTCCAGTTTGTCATCCCAGCATTTT. This chain uses TRBV5-6 with TRBJ1-5, with D possibly being TRBD1 (6 bases). V was trimmed by 0 bases and J by 11 bases, leaving 24 bases between them. This CDR3 is 17 amino acids long. Germline values: CDR1 SGHDT, CDR2 YYEEEE.

The CDR3 DNA reads as TGTGCCTGGAGTGGGGGGCGGGCTTTCTTT. Protein product: CAWSGGRAFF. The J gene is TRBJ1-1, the V gene TRBV30; TRBD1 is a possible D gene (6 bases). V was shortened by 1 base and J by 11 bases, with 8 bases between the two germline ends. CDR3 length: 10 amino acids. In germline, CDR1 is GTSNPN, CDR2 SVGIG (reference sequence).

The chain carries TRBV7-3 and TRBJ2-7, with a tentative D call TRBD2 (7 bases). From germline, CDR1 is SGHTA and CDR2 FQGTGA. The CDR3 is made up of 16 amino acids. Trimming stripped 1 base from V and 5 bases from J, with 18 bases between. CDR3 bases: TGTGCCAGCAGCTTAAGGGGAGGGACACCTACGGACGAGCAGTACTTC. Its protein product is CASSLRGGTPTDEQYF.

This clonotype has at least ten counts. The chain couples TRBV28 to TRBJ2-4; tentatively, D is TRBD1 (5 bases). There are 16 residues in the CDR3. Germline V lookup: CDR1 MDHEN, CDR2 SYDVKM. The germline V and J ends were trimmed by 3 bases and 5 bases, with 17 bases remaining between them. The CDR3 nucleotides are TGTGCCAGCAGTTTTCCAGGGATCGTCGGTGAAAACATTCAGTACTTC. Translated: CASSFPGIVGENIQYF.

The V and J genes are TRBV29-1 and TRBJ1-2; weak D call: TRBD1 (5 bases). V lost 8 bases, J lost 8 bases, and 21 bases lay in between. Looked up from germline, CDR1 is SQVTM and CDR2 is ANQGSEA. CDR3 size: 13 residues. The CDR3 bases are TGCAGCATATTCGGACGAGGGGCTGGGGGCTACACCTTC. Amino acid sequence: CSIFGRGAGGYTF.

The gene calls are TRBV20-1 and TRBJ1-5; 8 nucleotides match TRBD1. There are 13 residues in the CDR3. V trimming: 5 bases; J trimming: 4 bases; junction bases outside the gene matches: 4. Germline V lookup: CDR1 DFQATT, CDR2 SNEGSKA (reference sequence). DNA of the CDR3: TGCAGTGCTGATGACAGGGGAAATCAGCCCCAGCATTTT. This sequence encodes CSADDRGNQPQHF.

This clonotype appeared many times. This sequence joins TRBV28 and TRBJ1-5, with TRBD1 matching 7 bases. The CDR3 extends over 15 amino acids. Germline-derived CDR1 and CDR2 are MDHEN and SYDVKM. The V and J ends lost 7 bases and 3 bases, in that order; junction bases with no gene match: 9. The CDR3 protein is CASTPGTAYNQPQHF. In DNA, the CDR3 is TGTGCCAGCACCCCCGGGACAGCCTACAATCAGCCCCAGCATTTT.

In this sample, this clonotype turned up a few times. The chain carries TRBV19 and TRBJ2-7; a weak D match, TRBD1 (6 bases). V was cut by 6 bases and J by 0 bases, with 21 bases left in between. Germline assignment: CDR1 LNHDA and CDR2 SQIVND (reference sequence). This CDR3 is built from 17 residues. In DNA, the CDR3 is TGTGCCAGTAGGGAAACGATCAAGACAGGTAACTCCTACGAGCAGTACTTC. Its protein product is CASRETIKTGNSYEQYF.

In its sample, this clonotype was seen many times. The chain uses TRBV28 and TRBJ1-1; D uncertain. The CDR3 loop spans 12 amino acids. The germline V gene encodes CDR1 MDHEN and CDR2 SYDVKM. The V gene lost 7 bases and the J gene lost 6 bases, with 12 bases spanning the gap. The CDR3 reads CASTTTSPEAFF. The CDR3 DNA reads as TGTGCCAGCACCACCACATCTCCTGAAGCTTTCTTT. The complete variable domain, with remaining parts taken from reference TRBV28 and TRBJ1-1, reads DVKVTQSSRYLVKRTGEKVFLECVQDMDHENMFWYRQDPGLGLRLIYFSYDVKMKEKGDIPEGYSVSREKKERFSLILESASTNQTSMYLCASTTTSPEAFFGQGTRLTVV.

This clonotype was seen only a few times. Given a much more abundant clone one base away, this may be a read error. The rearrangement links TRBV6-2 or TRBV6-3 to TRBJ1-4, with D possibly being TRBD1 (6 bases). The CDR3 covers 15 residues. CDR1 and CDR2 (germline): MNHEY, SVGEGT. The CDR3 protein is CASSYSRGNNERLFF. The CDR3 bases are TGTGCCAGCAGTTACTCCAGGGGCAATAATGAAAGACTGTTTTTT.

This clonotype turned up a few times. The genes are TRBV28 and TRBJ2-3; 10 bases are shared with TRBD1. The CDR3 consists of 17 residues. In germline, CDR1 is MDHEN, CDR2 SYDVKM. The ends lost 5 bases at V and 5 bases at J; junction bases unmatched: 13. The CDR3 spells CASSQPDDRGLGDTQYF. The DNA of the CDR3 is TGTGCCAGCAGTCAACCCGACGACAGGGGGCTTGGAGATACGCAGTATTTT.

This clonotype was recorded at least ten times. The chain joins TRBV7-9 to TRBJ1-2; TRBD1 aligns across 7 bases. V lost 5 bases and J lost 5; bases outside the gene matches: 14. CDR3 size: 16 residues. Germline V lookup: CDR1 SEHNR, CDR2 FQNEAQ (reference sequence). The CDR3 region is CASSRDREPLNYGYTF. CDR3 nucleotide sequence: TGTGCCAGCAGCCGAGACAGGGAGCCCCTTAATTATGGCTACACCTTC.

A remark on this clonotype: Being one base from a much bigger clone, this may be a read error. The CDR3 sequence is CASSSQGQGGCGYTF. CDR3 nucleotides: TGTGCCAGCAGTTCCCAGGGACAGGGGGGCTGTGGCTACACCTTC. The V and J genes are TRBV28 and TRBJ1-2; 11 bases agree with TRBD1. Germline trimming cut 4 bases from V and 7 bases from J; bases unmatched to any gene: 8. CDR3 size: 15 residues. From germline, CDR1 is MDHEN and CDR2 SYDVKM.

For this clonotype: This may be a read error, as it is one base from a much larger clone. The V and J genes are TRBV27 and TRBJ1-2, with TRBD1 identical over 12 bases. Germline values: CDR1 MNHEY, CDR2 SMNVEV (reference sequence). With V trimmed by 10 bases and J by 7 bases, 13 bases remained unmatched. The CDR3 loop spans 15 amino acids. The chain's CDR3 is CATSYGTGGFGGYTF. The CDR3 nucleotides read TGTGCCACCAGCTACGGGACAGGGGGCTTCGGTGGCTACACCTTC.

This clonotype was counted between two and nine times. V is TRBV15 and J is TRBJ2-7; possibly TRBD1 for D (5 bases). CDR1 and CDR2 from the germline V gene are LNHNV and YYDKDF (reference sequence). V lost 4 bases to trimming and J lost 2 bases, with 9 bases between them. The CDR3 loop spans 13 amino acids. The CDR3 sequence is CATSTTGTYEQYF. The CDR3 coding sequence is TGTGCCACCAGCACCACAGGCACCTACGAGCAGTACTTC.

This clonotype was detected ten times or more. The genes are TRBV6-1 and TRBJ1-5; 7 nucleotides match TRBD1. The CDR3 is made up of 15 amino acids. Germline-derived CDR1 and CDR2 are MNHNS and SASEGT. V gave up 6 bases and J gave up 1 base; unmatched junction bases: 6. CDR3 coding DNA: TGTGCCAGCAGCCCTCAGGGGGGAAGCAATCAGCCCCAGCATTTT. Translation: CASSPQGGSNQPQHF.

This clonotype showed up just a few times. The chain links TRBV14 to TRBJ1-1; D remains unclear. Germline CDR1 and CDR2: SGHDN and FVKESK. The ends were cut back, 3 bases at V and 11 bases at J, with 13 bases in the middle. The CDR3 contains 12 residues. In nucleotides, the CDR3 is TGTGCCAGCAGCCATCCATTAAACGAGGCTTTCTTT. This codes for CASSHPLNEAFF.

This clonotype came up many times. The chain is built from TRBV6-1 and TRBJ1-2; D possibly corresponds to TRBD1 (6 bases). This CDR3 is 15 amino acids long. Trimming stripped 5 bases from V and 8 bases from J, with 21 bases between. From germline, CDR1 is MNHNS and CDR2 SASEGT. CDR3 in DNA: TGTGCCAGCAGTCTCATACAGGGTTGGGTTAAAGGCTACACCTTC. It codes for CASSLIQGWVKGYTF.

The CDR3: CASSHYRAGYTF. CDR3 nucleotide sequence: TGTGCCAGCAGCCATTACAGGGCCGGCTACACCTTC. The chain carries TRBV3-1 and TRBJ1-2; tentative D call: TRBD1 (6 bases). Germline CDR1 LGHDT, CDR2 YNNKEL (reference sequence). The CDR3 has 12 amino acids. V was pared by 3 bases and J by 8 bases, with 10 bases between.

The chain is built from TRBV7-3 and TRBJ2-2; D uncertain. Per germline, CDR1 SGHTA and CDR2 FQGTGA. V was shortened by 5 bases and J by 6 bases, with 22 bases between the two germline ends. This CDR3 comprises 17 residues. CDR3 in amino acids: CASSPNVGSQPSGELFF. DNA of the CDR3: TGTGCCAGCAGCCCCAATGTGGGGTCCCAACCGTCCGGGGAGCTGTTTTTT.